The next 29 T cell receptor beta chains were all read from a single sample in a study of cytomegalovirus exposure and HLA in healthy donors. The method was immunoSEQ multiplex PCR; TCRdb's version includes in-frame clones alone and lacks a portion of them. The data show 160,000 or so clones, about nine tenths seen once. Source material: PBMCs. These receptors originate from a man between 18 and 35 years old in good health and CMV-seropositive.

The chain uses TRBV4-2 and TRBJ2-7; TRBD2 aligns across 10 bases. V trimming: 1 base; J trimming: 5 bases; junction bases outside the gene matches: 11. CDR1 is LGHNA and CDR2 is YNFKEQ in the germline V gene. The CDR3 totals 17 residues. CDR3 sequence reads: CASSQVDTSGMGNEQYF. In nucleotides, the CDR3 is TGTGCCAGCAGCCAAGTAGATACTAGCGGGATGGGGAACGAGCAGTACTTC.

The chain links TRBV9 to TRBJ2-5; D possibly corresponds to TRBD1 (5 bases). Between the trimmed V and J ends, which lost 1 base and 5 bases, there was a span of 9 bases. Germline loops: CDR1 SGDLS, CDR2 YYNGEE. The CDR3 is 13 amino acids. The CDR3 sequence is CASSVLSGETQYF. CDR3 sequence (DNA): TGTGCCAGCAGCGTATTGTCAGGGGAGACCCAGTACTTC. Drawing the rest from reference TRBV9 and TRBJ2-5, the complete variable domain is DSGVTQTPKHLITATGQRVTLRCSPRSGDLSVYWYQQSLDQGLQFLIQYYNGEERAKGNILERFSAQQFPDLHSELNLSSLELGDSALYFCASSVLSGETQYFGPGTRLLVL.

The V call is TRBV10-3, the J call TRBJ2-1; 9 nucleotides match TRBD2. The trim removed 6 bases at V and 4 bases at J, leaving 10 bases unmatched. This CDR3 has 16 residues. From germline, CDR1 is ENHRY and CDR2 SYGVKD. The CDR3 loop reads CAISDGGAGGYNEQFF. In DNA, the CDR3 is TGTGCCATCAGCGATGGCGGGGCGGGAGGGTACAATGAGCAGTTCTTC.

J is TRBJ1-2 and V is TRBV14, with a weak D call TRBD1 (5 bases). This CDR3 region has 13 residues. CDR1 and CDR2 from the germline V gene are SGHDN and FVKESK. Trimming removed 4 bases at V and 4 bases at J, with 10 bases between. The CDR3 is CASSRETAYGYTF. The DNA of the CDR3 is TGTGCCAGCAGCCGAGAGACAGCCTATGGCTACACCTTC.

This chain uses TRBV7-3 with TRBJ2-1; TRBD2 aligns across 7 bases. CDR1 SGHTA and CDR2 FQGTGA come from the germline V gene. V shed 3 bases, J shed 9 bases, and the junction held 5 bases outside the gene matches. CDR3 length: 13 amino acids. Here the CDR3 reads CASSLGGSGEQFF. DNA for the CDR3: TGTGCCAGCAGCTTGGGCGGGAGTGGTGAGCAGTTCTTC.

This clone came up once. The chain has TRBV29-1 and TRBJ1-1; 7 nucleotides match TRBD1. The ends lost 4 bases at V and 2 bases at J; junction bases unmatched: 4. CDR1 is SQVTM, CDR2 ANQGSEA, per germline. The CDR3 runs to 13 residues. The CDR3 region is CSVGHRGNTEAFF. The DNA for the CDR3 is TGCAGCGTTGGACACAGGGGTAACACTGAAGCTTTCTTT.

V and J are TRBV2 and TRBJ2-3; 8 bases align to TRBD2. Germline-derived CDR1 and CDR2 are SNHLY and FYNNEI. After removal of 8 bases from V and 7 bases from J, the junction contained 5 bases not matched to a gene. The CDR3 has 12 residues. As DNA, the CDR3 is TGTGCCAGCGAGCGGGAGATGCATACGCAGTATTTT. Translated: CASEREMHTQYF.

In its sample, this clone was seen a few times. The chain's CDR3 is CASGTGTRYGYTF. In nucleotides, the CDR3 is TGTGCTAGTGGTACAGGGACCCGCTATGGCTACACCTTC. The chain recombines TRBV12-5 with TRBJ1-2; D might be TRBD1 (6 bases). CDR1 and CDR2 from the germline V gene are LGHNT and FRNRAP. This CDR3 is 13 amino acids long. V was pared by 5 bases and J by 4 bases, with 11 bases between.

J is TRBJ2-1 and V is TRBV12-1; the D call of TRBD2 is as the table states it, not checked on the DNA. TRBV12-1 is a known pseudogene. The CDR3 contains 14 residues. CDR3 sequence (DNA): TGTGCCAGCAGCCTCGGGACTAGCGGCAATGAGCAGTTCTTC. Protein sequence: CASSLGTSGNEQFF.

This sequence joins TRBV5-1 and TRBJ2-3; D call uncertain. The CDR3 covers 13 residues. V lost 9 bases and J 0 bases, leaving 11 bases between the germline ends. Per germline, CDR1 SGHRS and CDR2 YFSETQ. This chain's CDR3 is CATKKQSTDTQYF. The CDR3 nucleotides are TGCGCCACAAAGAAACAGAGCACAGATACGCAGTATTTT.

V and J are TRBV19 and TRBJ1-5; 7 bases align to TRBD1. This CDR3 is built from 14 residues. Germline V lookup: CDR1 LNHDA, CDR2 SQIVND (reference sequence). The J segment lost 5 bases and the V segment lost 0 bases, leaving 1 base of the junction unmatched. The CDR3 DNA sequence: TGTGCCAGTAGTATAGACAGGGGGGATCAGCCCCAGCATTTT. As protein: CASSIDRGDQPQHF.

V is TRBV9 and J is TRBJ2-2; D uncertain. V gave up 5 bases and J gave up 7 bases, with 18 bases separating them. Germline CDR1 and CDR2: SGDLS and YYNGEE. The CDR3 runs to 15 residues. The CDR3 loop reads CASSPSDMFGGELFF. CDR3 nucleotides: TGTGCCAGCAGTCCGTCAGACATGTTTGGCGGGGAGCTGTTTTTT.

The chain links TRBV2 to TRBJ1-4; no reliable D call. The CDR3 is made up of 14 amino acids. CDR1 and CDR2 from the germline V gene are SNHLY and FYNNEI. V gave up 7 bases and J gave up 2 bases, with 11 bases separating them. CDR3 DNA sequence: TGTGCCAGCAAAACTCGATCGACTAATGAAAAACTGTTTTTT. This encodes CASKTRSTNEKLFF.

The rearrangement links TRBV5-1 to TRBJ2-1; tentatively, D is TRBD2 (5 bases). With 0 bases removed from V and 6 bases from J, the gap between germline ends came to 7 bases. Germline CDR1 reads SGHRS; CDR2 reads YFSETQ. The CDR3 extends over 13 amino acids. The CDR3 nucleotides are TGCGCCAGCAGCTTGGGGACTCCCAATGAGCAGTTCTTC. It encodes CASSLGTPNEQFF.

The table lists this clone with a count of one. V and J are TRBV9 and TRBJ2-7, with 10 bases that match TRBD1. The CDR3 contains 16 residues. CDR1 SGDLS and CDR2 YYNGEE come from the germline V gene. The V segment lost 2 bases and the J segment 3 bases; nucleotides outside the gene matches: 8. The CDR3 DNA reads TGTGCCAGCAGCGTCGAACCGCGGACAGGGGGCTACGAGCAGTACTTC. This sequence encodes CASSVEPRTGGYEQYF.

V and J are TRBV11-2 and TRBJ1-2; D remains unclear. Trimming cost V 5 bases and J 4 bases, with 17 bases left between them. The CDR3 extends over 15 amino acids. The V gene's germline CDR1 is SGHAT and CDR2 FQNNGV. CDR3 protein: CASSVGFRGSYGYTF. In nucleotides, the CDR3 is TGTGCCAGCAGCGTGGGGTTTCGAGGGTCCTATGGCTACACCTTC.

This clone showed up just once. The chain recombines TRBV7-3 with TRBJ2-7; TRBD1 aligns across 9 bases. Germline CDR1 and CDR2: SGHTA and FQGTGA. J was trimmed by 6 bases and V by 5 bases; bases with no gene match: 5. The length of the CDR3 is 13 residues. The CDR3 reads CASSPGTGLEQYF. For the CDR3, the DNA is TGTGCCAGCAGCCCCGGGACAGGGCTCGAGCAGTACTTC.

This clone was detected only once. This chain uses TRBV5-1 with TRBJ2-1; 8 positions agree with TRBD2. Trimming cost V 0 bases and J 3 bases; bases outside gene matches: 8. CDR1 and CDR2 (germline): SGHRS, YFSETQ. The CDR3 runs 17 residues. The CDR3 reads CASSLGGSSGIYNEQFF. The CDR3 nucleotides are TGCGCCAGCAGCTTGGGGGGTAGTAGCGGGATCTACAATGAGCAGTTCTTC.

This clone occurred a few times. This rearrangement joins TRBV6-6 to TRBJ2-1, with 7 bases identical to TRBD2. The CDR3 spans 15 residues. V was pared by 8 bases and J by 4 bases, with 11 bases of the junction left unmatched. CDR1 MNHNY and CDR2 SVGAGI come from the germline V gene (reference sequence). CDR3 sequence: CASRTGTMGYNEQFF. The CDR3 DNA sequence: TGTGCCAGCCGGACCGGGACTATGGGGTACAATGAGCAGTTCTTC.

Only one count was recorded for this clone. The chain has TRBV6-6 and TRBJ2-5; the D is unclear. Germline V gene lookup returns CDR1 MNHNY and CDR2 SVGAGI (reference sequence). The CDR3 is 15 residues long. V was shortened by 0 bases and J by 2 bases, with 10 bases between the two germline ends. Here the CDR3 reads CASSYSSFPQETQYF. As DNA, the CDR3 is TGTGCCAGCAGTTACTCCAGTTTCCCTCAAGAGACCCAGTACTTC.

The rearrangement links TRBV6-1 to TRBJ2-1; perhaps TRBD1 as D (7 bases). This CDR3 contains 15 residues. Per the germline V gene, CDR1 is MNHNS and CDR2 is SASEGT. The V and J ends lost 4 bases and 5 bases respectively, with 15 bases between them. CDR3 nucleotides: TGTGCCAGCAGTGTACGGGCCAGGGGGGACAATGAGCAGTTCTTC. Its translation is CASSVRARGDNEQFF.

The chain joins TRBV4-2 to TRBJ1-2; D perhaps matches TRBD1 (6 bases). Trimming cost V 3 bases and J 2 bases, with 13 bases left between them. The germline gives CDR1 LGHNA, CDR2 YNFKEQ. The CDR3 runs to 15 residues. CDR3 region: CASSQGMGANYGYTF. CDR3 DNA sequence: TGTGCCAGCAGCCAGGGGATGGGGGCGAACTATGGCTACACCTTC.

The chain employs TRBV5-1 and TRBJ1-1; perhaps TRBD1 as D (6 bases). CDR1 is SGHRS, CDR2 YFSETQ, per germline. Trimming removed 4 bases at V and 1 base at J, with 11 bases between. The CDR3 spans 14 residues. CDR3 in DNA: TGCGCCAGCAGCCTACAGGGCGGGAACACTGAAGCTTTCTTT. Protein: CASSLQGGNTEAFF.

This clone has just a few counts. This rearrangement joins TRBV2 to TRBJ1-2; possible D gene TRBD1, 5 bases. The CDR3 runs to 14 residues. The V gene lost 3 bases and the J gene lost 7 bases, with 15 bases spanning the gap. Germline V gene lookup returns CDR1 SNHLY and CDR2 FYNNEI. CDR3 sequence: CASSDAGGAVGYTF. In nucleotides, the CDR3 is TGTGCCAGCAGTGACGCCGGGGGAGCTGTTGGCTACACCTTC.

The genes are TRBV4-3 and TRBJ2-1, with 9 bases lining up with TRBD2. Losses at the gene ends were 3 bases for V and 1 base for J; bases not matched to a gene: 7. The CDR3 sequence is 17 residues long. The germline V gene encodes CDR1 LGHNA and CDR2 YSLEER. In nucleotides, the CDR3 is TGCGCCAGCAGCCAGTACCTTAGCGGGAGTTCCTACAATGAGCAGTTCTTC. This translates into CASSQYLSGSSYNEQFF.

The chain carries TRBV27 and TRBJ2-7, with 9 bases aligning to TRBD1. Germline trimming cut 5 bases from V and 6 bases from J; bases unmatched to any gene: 8. This CDR3 comprises 14 residues. Germline V CDR1 and CDR2: MNHEY, SMNVEV (reference sequence). The CDR3 here is CASSLTGGRLEQYF. The CDR3 DNA is TGTGCCAGCAGTCTTACAGGGGGCCGCCTCGAGCAGTACTTC.

CDR3 coding DNA: TGTGCCACCAGCAGAAATATTGAAACAGGGGGCACTGAAGCTTTCTTT. Its protein product is CATSRNIETGGTEAFF. The chain employs TRBV15 and TRBJ1-1; 8 nucleotides align to TRBD1. This CDR3 is built from 16 residues. The germline V gene encodes CDR1 LNHNV and CDR2 YYDKDF (reference sequence). Trimming cost V 2 bases and J 4 bases; bases outside gene matches: 9.

This chain connects TRBV7-9 to TRBJ2-7; D gene uncertain. V gave up 5 bases and J gave up 7 bases, with 21 bases separating them. Germline lookup yields CDR1 SEHNR and CDR2 FQNEAQ (reference sequence). The CDR3 has 15 residues. As DNA, the CDR3 is TGTGCCAGCAGCCCCCGTTTCAGGTGGAATCGGGAGCAGTACTTC. Its protein is CASSPRFRWNREQYF.

This chain uses TRBV12-5 with TRBJ1-1; 8 nucleotides agree with TRBD1. This CDR3 comprises 12 residues. Germline CDR1 is LGHNT and CDR2 is FRNRAP. V was clipped by 5 bases and J by 10 bases; unmatched bases: 6. This CDR3 reads CASGIGQGRAFF. The CDR3 nucleotides are TGTGCTAGTGGTATTGGACAGGGCCGAGCTTTCTTT.